Presented here are 23 T cell receptor beta chains from one specimen sequenced in a study of T cell repertoires in cytomegalovirus infection. TCRdb reprocessed the reads with MiXCR, giving one entry per CDR3 protein. The sample contains 350,000 to 550,000 distinct CDR3 sequences, 31% of which appear only once. Sequencing used PBMCs. These receptor sequences come from a human donor in good health (CMV status not recorded). Some clones in this sample may be carry-over from other donors' samples.

The V and J genes are TRBV15 and TRBJ2-7; 12 bases align to TRBD2. V dropped 3 bases and J dropped 3; count of bases not matched to a gene: 3. The CDR3 is made up of 15 amino acids. CDR1 is LNHNV, CDR2 YYDKDF, per germline (reference sequence). The CDR3 coding sequence is TGTGCCACCAGCAGGACTAGCGGGGGATTCTACGAGCAGTACTTC. Amino acid sequence: CATSRTSGGFYEQYF. The full variable domain, completed using reference TRBV15 and TRBJ2-7, is DAMVIQNPRYQVTQFGKPVTLSCSQTLNHNVMYWYQQKSSQAPKLLFHYYDKDFNNEADTPDNFQSRRPNTSFCFLDIRSPGLGDTAMYLCATSRTSGGFYEQYFGPGTRLTVT.

This clonotype showed up many times. The rearrangement uses TRBV7-2 and TRBJ2-7, with D maybe TRBD2 (5 bases). The CDR3 extends over 16 amino acids. Germline-derived CDR1 and CDR2 are SGHTA and FQGNSA. V dropped 1 base and J dropped 3 bases, with 16 bases sitting between them. The CDR3 here is CASSLESWGDIYEQYF. The CDR3 coding sequence is TGTGCCAGCAGCTTAGAGTCCTGGGGAGATATCTACGAGCAGTACTTC. Variable domain in full (rest from reference TRBV7-2 and TRBJ2-7): GAGVSQSPSNKVTEKGKDVELRCDPISGHTALYWYRQSLGQGLEFLIYFQGNSAPDKSGLPSDRFSAERTGGSVSTLTIQRTQQEDSAVYLCASSLESWGDIYEQYFGPGTRLTVT.

The J gene is TRBJ2-5, the V gene TRBV3-1, with TRBD2 as a possible D gene (7 bases). CDR1 and CDR2 (germline): LGHDT, YNNKEL (reference sequence). The V end lost 0 bases, the J end lost 6 bases, and 23 bases lay between the germline ends. The CDR3 consists of 18 residues. The CDR3, as DNA: TGTGCCAGCAGCCAAGATAGGGAGGGGGGCATGATCGGGAAGACCCAGTACTTC. Protein: CASSQDREGGMIGKTQYF.

This clonotype was seen more than once but under ten times. The chain uses TRBV5-1 and TRBJ1-2, with TRBD1 matching over 7 bases. There are 13 residues in the CDR3. Trimming took 2 bases from V and 4 from J; bases not matched to a gene: 2. Germline values: CDR1 SGHRS, CDR2 YFSETQ. This CDR3 reads CASSFRDSYGYTF. As DNA, the CDR3 is TGCGCCAGCAGCTTCCGGGACAGCTATGGCTACACCTTC. The variable domain in full, completed from reference TRBV5-1 and TRBJ1-2, reads KAGVTQTPRYLIKTRGQQVTLSCSPISGHRSVSWYQQTPGQGLQFLFEYFSETQRNKGNFPGRFSGRQFSNSRSEMNVSTLELGDSALYLCASSFRDSYGYTFGSGTRLTVV.

The chain carries TRBV7-9 and TRBJ1-4, with D possibly matching TRBD1 (6 bases). CDR1 and CDR2 from the germline V gene are SEHNR and FQNEAQ (reference sequence). The CDR3 extends over 15 amino acids. Trimming stripped 1 base from V and 5 bases from J, with 11 bases between. The CDR3 bases are TGTGCCAGCAGCTTAGAGACAGGTGAAAATGAAAAACTGTTTTTT. Protein sequence: CASSLETGENEKLFF.

Ten or more counts support this clonotype. V and J are TRBV7-8 and TRBJ1-1, with TRBD1 identical over 7 bases. Germline lookup yields CDR1 SGHVS and CDR2 FQNEAQ. V lost 7 bases, J lost 5 bases, and 7 bases stayed unmatched. The CDR3 consists of 13 residues. The CDR3 DNA reads as TGTGCCAGCACCCCAGGGGGTTGGACTGAAGCTTTCTTT. Protein: CASTPGGWTEAFF.

The chain links TRBV6-8 to TRBJ2-7; D is possibly TRBD1 or TRBD2 (5 bases each). V was cut by 2 bases and J by 6 bases, with 17 bases left in between. The CDR3 spans 15 residues. Germline loops: CDR1 MNHGY, CDR2 SAAAGT. The CDR3 DNA sequence: TGTGCCAGCAGTTACGGGGCAGACCGGGACGGCGAGCAGTACTTC. Its protein product is CASSYGADRDGEQYF.

The chain recombines TRBV28 with TRBJ2-1; 9 nucleotides align to TRBD1. There are 17 residues in the CDR3. Germline lookup yields CDR1 MDHEN and CDR2 SYDVKM. V was clipped by 6 bases and J by 5 bases; unmatched bases: 14. The DNA for the CDR3 is TGTGCCAGCAGCGAGATCAAGGGGGACAGGGTCAACAATGAGCAGTTCTTC. Its protein product is CASSEIKGDRVNNEQFF.

The chain couples TRBV20-1 to TRBJ1-2; D remains unclear. Germline assignment: CDR1 DFQATT and CDR2 SNEGSKA (reference sequence). Trimming removed 0 bases from V and 5 bases from J, with 16 bases in between. The CDR3 covers 15 residues. The CDR3 nucleotides read TGCAGTGCTAGAGATTCATCCATACGAGGTTATGGCTACACCTTC. Translated, it gives CSARDSSIRGYGYTF.

In its sample, this clonotype was seen a few times. The chain carries TRBV6-5 and TRBJ1-1; TRBD1 agrees at 7 bases. The CDR3 spans 13 residues. Trimming took 5 bases from V and 7 from J; bases not matched to a gene: 7. Germline assignment: CDR1 MNHEY and CDR2 SVGAGI. CDR3 sequence: CASSNRQGGEAFF. CDR3 DNA: TGTGCCAGCAGTAACCGACAGGGTGGTGAAGCTTTCTTT.

This clonotype was found many times. The DNA of the CDR3 is TGTGCCAGCAGCGAGGGACAGGATAATTCACCCCTCCACTTT. As protein: CASSEGQDNSPLHF. The chain uses TRBV7-2 and TRBJ1-6; TRBD1 matches 8 bases. Germline CDR1 SGHTA, CDR2 FQGNSA. V shed 5 bases and J 5 bases; nucleotides not matched to a gene: 2. The length of the CDR3 is 14 residues.

The CDR3 protein is CASSPPRGLNTEAFF. The CDR3 nucleotides are TGTGCCAGCTCACCACCACGGGGATTGAACACTGAAGCTTTCTTT. The rearrangement joins TRBV18 to TRBJ1-1; D gene unclear. Looked up from germline, CDR1 is KGHSH and CDR2 is LQKENI. This CDR3 comprises 15 residues. Trimming shortened V by 0 bases and J by 0 bases, and 8 bases separated the two germline ends.

This clonotype was detected ten times or more. The chain recombines TRBV28 with TRBJ2-7; D remains unclear. Germline assignment: CDR1 MDHEN and CDR2 SYDVKM. This CDR3 comprises 11 residues. Deletions cut 5 bases from V and 3 bases from J, with 5 bases between. This CDR3 is CASSLHYEQYF. Here the CDR3 DNA reads TGTGCCAGCAGTCTTCACTACGAGCAGTACTTC.

V usage is TRBV2 and J usage is TRBJ1-1; D not resolved. Germline V lookup: CDR1 SNHLY, CDR2 FYNNEI. Trimming took off 7 bases at V and 3 bases at J, with 15 bases between the two ends. This CDR3 is built from 14 residues. The CDR3 is CASTLGPTDTEAFF. As DNA, the CDR3 is TGTGCCAGCACCTTGGGCCCCACTGACACTGAAGCTTTCTTT.

The table lists this clonotype with a few counts. The chain recombines TRBV6-1 with TRBJ2-7; D not certain. V lost 4 bases to trimming and J lost 3 bases, with 13 bases between them. The CDR3 spans 14 residues. Germline V CDR1 and CDR2: MNHNS, SASEGT. The DNA for the CDR3 is TGTGCCAGCAGTGTGGGCAGCCTCGTCTACGAGCAGTACTTC. Protein: CASSVGSLVYEQYF.

This clonotype was observed a handful of times. V is TRBV12-3 or TRBV12-4 and J is TRBJ1-1; TRBD1 is a possible D gene (5 bases). This CDR3 is 17 amino acids long. Deletions cut 2 bases from V and 0 bases from J, with 16 bases between. CDR3 sequence (DNA): TGTGCCAGCAGTTTACCCCGAGGGGCTGATATGAACACTGAAGCTTTCTTT. It codes for CASSLPRGADMNTEAFF.

Concerning this clonotype itself: A much larger clone lies a single base off, so this may be a read error. This rearrangement joins TRBV7-6 to TRBJ2-1, with D tentatively TRBD2 (5 bases). The CDR3 sequence is 12 residues long. CDR1 and CDR2 (germline): SGHVS, FNYEAQ. CDR3 residues: CASSKDWNEQLF. CDR3 bases: TGTGCCAGCAGCAAGGACTGGAATGAGCAGTTATTC.

This clonotype was seen a few times. The chain is built from TRBV28 and TRBJ2-3, with D maybe TRBD2 (7 bases). With 2 bases removed from V and 3 bases from J, the gap between germline ends came to 15 bases. The CDR3 totals 16 residues. Germline V gives CDR1 MDHEN, CDR2 SYDVKM. The CDR3, as DNA: TGTGCCAGCAGTTTAAGGGGGGGGGGCCGGACAGATACGCAGTATTTT. Its protein is CASSLRGGGRTDTQYF.

This clonotype was picked up a small number of times. The V and J genes are TRBV23-1 and TRBJ1-5; D not certain. TRBV23-1 is reported as an ORF; its role is uncertain. The V end lost 1 base, the J end lost 1 base, and 11 bases lay between the germline ends. The CDR3 sequence is 16 residues long. The CDR3 loop is CASSQYRGWSNQPQHF. The CDR3 DNA reads TGCGCCAGCAGTCAATACCGGGGTTGGAGCAATCAGCCCCAGCATTTT.

The CDR3 protein is CASSFFDSNQPQHF. The CDR3 region has the DNA TGTGCCAGCAGCTTTTTCGATAGCAATCAGCCCCAGCATTTT. This sequence joins TRBV5-5 and TRBJ1-5; D gene ambiguous. The CDR3 length is 14 residues. Germline CDR1 and CDR2: SGHKS and YYEKEE (reference sequence). Between the trimmed V and J ends, which lost 2 bases and 0 bases, there was a span of 6 bases.

The chain is built from TRBV5-1 and TRBJ2-3; tentatively, D is TRBD1 (5 bases). The length of the CDR3 is 15 residues. The V gene's germline CDR1 is SGHRS and CDR2 YFSETQ. Deletions cut 4 bases from V and 2 bases from J, with 14 bases between. The CDR3 sequence: CASSPKSTATDTQYF. The CDR3 region has the DNA TGCGCCAGCAGCCCCAAGTCGACAGCCACAGATACGCAGTATTTT.

This clonotype has a handful of counts. This chain connects TRBV4-1 to TRBJ1-3; D not resolved. This CDR3 has 16 residues. Germline CDR1 MGHRA, CDR2 YSYEKL. V was clipped by 0 bases and J by 0 bases, with 9 bases between them. CDR3 sequence reads: CASSQDVSRSGNTIYF. The CDR3, as DNA: TGCGCCAGCAGCCAAGATGTATCCCGCTCTGGAAACACCATATATTTT.

The rearrangement joins TRBV18 to TRBJ2-3; TRBD1 matches 7 bases. With 5 bases clipped from V and 3 bases from J, the junction kept 8 bases outside the gene matches. Looked up from germline, CDR1 is KGHSH and CDR2 is LQKENI. This CDR3 region has 15 residues. CDR3 nucleotides: TGTGCCAGCTCAACACGGACAGGAAATACAGATACGCAGTATTTT. Translating it yields CASSTRTGNTDTQYF. Variable domain in full (rest from reference TRBV18 and TRBJ2-3): NAGVMQNPRHLVRRRGQEARLRCSPMKGHSHVYWYRQLPEEGLKFMVYLQKENIIDESGMPKERFSAEFPKEGPSILRIQQVVRGDSAAYFCASSTRTGNTDTQYFGPGTRLTVL.